This T cell receptor (beta chain) was retrieved from a study of shared clonotypes between healthy human individuals. Overall study results and limits: Sharing across four donors was seen in 4% to 6.5% of naive CD4 clonotypes. Rarefaction revealed incomplete sorted-subset sequencing despite large depth. Lower generation probabilities were found for non-shared clonotypes than for those shared by all four donors.

The repertoire was sequenced with immunoSEQ multiplex PCR; TCRdb's copy has only in-frame clones and lacks some. The top ten clones hold about 0.13% of a sample with under 2,500,000 clones, 95% of them seen once. Regarding this clone: The antigen is undetermined.

The CDR3 is 14 residues long. The V and J ends lost 5 bases and 8 bases, in that order; junction bases with no gene match: 8. Germline V CDR1 and CDR2: MDHEN, SYDVKM. The rearrangement links TRBV28 to TRBJ2-1; 8 nucleotides match TRBD2. This clonotype originated in a man aged 18 to 30 in good health. Specimen: naive CD4+ T cells sorted from blood. As for subset: CD45RA+ positively selected. The CDR3 DNA sequence: TGTGCCAGCAGTGACCCGGGACTAGGTCATGAGCAGTTCTTC. It is translated as CASSDPGLGHEQFF. The entire variable domain, with the rest obtained from reference TRBV28 and TRBJ2-1, is as follows: DVKVTQSSRYLVKRTGEKVFLECVQDMDHENMFWYRQDPGLGLRLIYFSYDVKMKEKGDIPEGYSVSREKKERFSLILESASTNQTSMYLCASSDPGLGHEQFFGPGTRLTVL.